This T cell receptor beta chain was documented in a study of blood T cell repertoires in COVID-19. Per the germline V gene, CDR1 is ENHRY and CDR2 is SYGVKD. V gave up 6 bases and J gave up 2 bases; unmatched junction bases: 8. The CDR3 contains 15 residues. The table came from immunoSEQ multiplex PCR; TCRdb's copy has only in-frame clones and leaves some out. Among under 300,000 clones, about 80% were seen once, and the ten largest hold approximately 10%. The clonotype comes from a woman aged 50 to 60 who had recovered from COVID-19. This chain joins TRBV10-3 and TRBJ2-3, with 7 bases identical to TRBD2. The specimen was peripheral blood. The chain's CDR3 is CAIRPGLADTDTQYF. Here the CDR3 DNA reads TGTGCCATCAGACCAGGCCTAGCGGACACAGATACGCAGTATTTT.